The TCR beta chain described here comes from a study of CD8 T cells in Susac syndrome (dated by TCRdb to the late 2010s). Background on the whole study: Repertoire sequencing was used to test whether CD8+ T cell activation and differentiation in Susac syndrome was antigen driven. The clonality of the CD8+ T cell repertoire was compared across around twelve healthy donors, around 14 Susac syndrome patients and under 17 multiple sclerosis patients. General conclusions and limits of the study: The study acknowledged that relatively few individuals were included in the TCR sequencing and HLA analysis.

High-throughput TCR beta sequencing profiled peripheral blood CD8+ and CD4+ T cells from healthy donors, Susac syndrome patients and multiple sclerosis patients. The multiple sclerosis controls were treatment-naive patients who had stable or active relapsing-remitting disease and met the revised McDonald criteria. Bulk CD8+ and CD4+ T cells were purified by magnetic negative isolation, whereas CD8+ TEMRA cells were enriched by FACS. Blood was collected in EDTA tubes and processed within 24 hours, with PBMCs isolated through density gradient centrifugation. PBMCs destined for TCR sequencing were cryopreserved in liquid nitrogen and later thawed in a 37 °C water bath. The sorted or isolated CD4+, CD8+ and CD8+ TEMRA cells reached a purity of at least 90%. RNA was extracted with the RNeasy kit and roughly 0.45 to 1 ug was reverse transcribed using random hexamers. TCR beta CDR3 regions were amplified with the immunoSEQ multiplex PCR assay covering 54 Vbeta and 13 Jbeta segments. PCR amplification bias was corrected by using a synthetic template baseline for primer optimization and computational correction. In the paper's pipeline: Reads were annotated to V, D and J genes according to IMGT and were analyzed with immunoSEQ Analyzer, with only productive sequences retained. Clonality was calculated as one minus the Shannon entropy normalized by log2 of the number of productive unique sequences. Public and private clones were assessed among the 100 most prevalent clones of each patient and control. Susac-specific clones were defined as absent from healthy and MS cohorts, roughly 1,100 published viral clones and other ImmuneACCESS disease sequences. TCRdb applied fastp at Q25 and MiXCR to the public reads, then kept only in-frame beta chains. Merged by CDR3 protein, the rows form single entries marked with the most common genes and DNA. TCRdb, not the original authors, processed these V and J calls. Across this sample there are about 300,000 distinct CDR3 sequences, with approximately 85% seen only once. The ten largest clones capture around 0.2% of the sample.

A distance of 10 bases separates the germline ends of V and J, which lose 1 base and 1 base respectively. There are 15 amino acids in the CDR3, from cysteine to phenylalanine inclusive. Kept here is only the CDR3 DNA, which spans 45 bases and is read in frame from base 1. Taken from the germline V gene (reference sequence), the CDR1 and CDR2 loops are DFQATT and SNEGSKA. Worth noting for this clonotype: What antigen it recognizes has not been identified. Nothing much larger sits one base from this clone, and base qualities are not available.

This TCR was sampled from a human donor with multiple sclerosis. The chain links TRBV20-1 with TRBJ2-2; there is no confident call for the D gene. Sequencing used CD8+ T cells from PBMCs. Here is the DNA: TGCAGTGCTAGAGCTGACGGAGAGAACACCGGGGAGCTGTTTTTT. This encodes CSARADGENTGELFF.